Given below is one TCR beta chain in context. The data belong to a study of blood T cell repertoires in COVID-19. Repertoires were generated with immunoSEQ multiplex PCR, while TCRdb's copy carries only in-frame clones and drops some. Here the sample spans 170,000 or so clones, just over 85% being singletons. The germline V gene has CDR1 MNHNY and CDR2 SVGAGI (reference sequence). CDR3 size: 14 residues. Trimming shortened V by 6 bases and J by 1 base, and 12 bases separated the two germline ends. The V call is TRBV6-6, the J call TRBJ2-5, with TRBD2 as a possible D gene (6 bases). Specimen: peripheral blood. The clonotype comes from a man aged 45 to 65 with active or convalescent COVID-19. The CDR3 spells CASSRREFQETQYF. The CDR3 nucleotides are TGTGCCAGCAGCCGGAGGGAGTTCCAAGAGACCCAGTACTTC.